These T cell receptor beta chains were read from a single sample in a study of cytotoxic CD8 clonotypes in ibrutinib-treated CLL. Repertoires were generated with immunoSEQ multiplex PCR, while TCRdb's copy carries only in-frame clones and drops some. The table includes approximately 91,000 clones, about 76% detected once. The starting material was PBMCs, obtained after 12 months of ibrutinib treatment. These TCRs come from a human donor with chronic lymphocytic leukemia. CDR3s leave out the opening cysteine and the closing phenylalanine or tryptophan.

CDR3 protein: ASSDGGPGTEAF
V gene: TRBV10-2

CDR3 protein: ASSQVAGGNTEAF
V gene: TRBV14

CDR3 protein: ASSQDLKENTEAF
V gene: TRBV14

CDR3 protein: ASSSGQGSYNEQF
V gene: TRBV27

CDR3 protein: ASSDQTGGPTEAF
V gene: TRBV6-6

CDR3 protein: ASSLGGQAYNEQF
V gene: TRBV7-3

CDR3 protein: ASTPGQPPSHTEAF
V gene: TRBV7-2

CDR3 protein: ASSYPQLTGELF
V gene: TRBV2

CDR3 protein: ASSLGRTQDTQY
V gene: TRBV5-1

CDR3 protein: ASSPSGSWNEQY
V gene: TRBV7-3

CDR3 protein: ASSPLVGVHEQY
V gene: TRBV7-6

CDR3 protein: ASSVGDWGRVRETGELF
V gene: TRBV9

CDR3 protein: ASRPGRGDNSPLH
V gene: TRBV6-5

CDR3 protein: ASSTRDGNSPLH
V gene: TRBV4-3

CDR3 protein: ASSTLLQASSYNEQF
V gene: TRBV28

CDR3 protein: ASRIQESEGYT
V gene: TRBV5-1

CDR3 protein: ASSPTGPEGYT
V gene: TRBV18

CDR3 protein: ASSDVQGSDTQY
V gene: TRBV25-1

CDR3 protein: ASSLEAVDTQY
V gene: TRBV5-1

CDR3 protein: ASSLGQGVANEKLF
V gene: TRBV5-1

CDR3 protein: ASSFPGSLGYT
V gene: TRBV5-6

CDR3 protein: ASTGVNTGELF
V gene: TRBV9

CDR3 protein: ASSRGGQGGETQY
V gene: TRBV19

CDR3 protein: SVPALGTSGDYGYT
V gene: TRBV29-1

CDR3 protein: ASSYADTYTGELF
V gene: TRBV6-6

CDR3 protein: ASSYARGLGGNTIY
V gene: TRBV6-5

CDR3 protein: ASSEGPPTYEQY
V gene: TRBV2

CDR3 protein: ASSLEDEQF
V gene: TRBV28

CDR3 protein: ASSLGSANTEAF
V gene: TRBV7-3

CDR3 protein: ASSLGGGGNTDTQY
V gene: TRBV11-3

CDR3 protein: ASGRADTDTQY
V gene: TRBV6-5

CDR3 protein: ASSLSGARRDEQF
V gene: TRBV7-3

CDR3 protein: ASSRTGDEQF
V gene: TRBV7-8

CDR3 protein: AISDGPLLNSPLH
V gene: TRBV10-3